This is a list of T cell receptor beta chains from one sample in a study of blood T cell repertoires in COVID-19. Method: immunoSEQ multiplex PCR; TCRdb's copy keeps in-frame clones and lacks some. The table records 150,000 to 200,000 clones, 75% to 90% of them present only once. Source material: PBMCs or T cells enriched from blood (not recorded which). These receptors were collected from a man aged 35 to 55 who had recovered from COVID-19. CDR3s include the opening cysteine and the closing phenylalanine or tryptophan. The order of the fields is CDR3 protein, CDR3 DNA, V gene, D gene, clone size, J gene. The D gene is left open where the match is weak. Part of the rows lack a size; the others show once, few, many or a class for expanded clones.

CASSHRQGRGNTEAFF TGTGCCAGCAGTCACAGACAGGGTCGGGGGAACACTGAAGCTTTCTTT TRBV28 TRBD1 . TRBJ1-1
CATSQELGGAKNIQYF TGTGCCACCAGCCAAGAATTGGGGGGGGCCAAAAACATTCAGTACTTC TRBV15 TRBD2 . TRBJ2-4
CASSKRTGSGNEQYF TGTGCCAGCAGCAAGCGGACAGGGAGTGGCAACGAGCAGTACTTC TRBV7-2 TRBD1 . TRBJ2-7
CASSQDRLGTPKAFF TGTGCCAGCAGCCAAGATAGGCTAGGGACACCAAAAGCTTTCTTT TRBV4-2 . . TRBJ1-1
CASSQVDRVYEQYF TGTGCCAGCAGCCAAGTCGACAGGGTCTACGAGCAGTACTTC TRBV14 TRBD1 . TRBJ2-7
CASSALAEDTDTQYF TGCGCCAGCAGTGCACTAGCAGAGGACACAGATACGCAGTATTTT TRBV10-1 . . TRBJ2-3
CAWSRDSGAGNTIYF TGTGCCTGGTCTAGGGACAGTGGGGCTGGAAACACCATATATTTT TRBV30 TRBD1 few TRBJ1-3
CASSPSGGASLGNEQFF TGTGCCAGTAGTCCGAGCGGGGGGGCCTCTTTAGGCAATGAGCAGTTCTTC TRBV19 TRBD2 . TRBJ2-1
CASSLRGEEDEQFF TGTGCCAGCAGCCTGCGGGGGGAGGAGGATGAGCAGTTCTTC TRBV7-3 TRBD2 . TRBJ2-1
CATRQDSTGELFF TGTGCCACCAGACAGGATTCCACCGGGGAGCTGTTTTTT TRBV2 . . TRBJ2-2
CASSKKTQGGYEQYF TGTGCCAGCAGCAAAAAAACACAGGGCGGCTACGAGCAGTACTTC TRBV21-1 . few TRBJ2-7
CASRAGHYYEQYF TGTGCCAGCAGAGCAGGACATTACTACGAGCAGTACTTC TRBV28 . . TRBJ2-7
CASSLEAGANYGYTF TGTGCCAGCAGTCTCGAGGCAGGGGCGAACTATGGCTACACCTTC TRBV6-4 . . TRBJ1-2
CASRSGTTKFNNEQFF TGTGCCAGCAGGTCCGGGACTACCAAATTCAACAATGAGCAGTTCTTC TRBV27 TRBD2 . TRBJ2-1
CASREGEVNTEAFF TGTGCCAGCAGGGAAGGGGAGGTGAACACTGAAGCTTTCTTT TRBV6-1 . . TRBJ1-1
CASSLGARDTEAFF TGCGCCAGCAGCTTGGGGGCCAGGGACACTGAAGCTTTCTTT TRBV5-1 . once TRBJ1-1
CASSFQNNYGYTF TGTGCCAGCAGTTTCCAGAATAACTATGGCTACACCTTC TRBV6-5 . . TRBJ1-2
CASSSKGLPNEQFF TGTGCCAGCAGCTCCAAGGGACTCCCCAATGAGCAGTTCTTC TRBV27 . . TRBJ2-1
CASSPDVAGELFF TGTGCCAGCAGCCCAGATGTGGCCGGGGAGCTGTTTTTT TRBV9 . . TRBJ2-2
CASSSKRLTGARNTEAFF TGTGCCAGTAGTTCGAAAAGACTTACAGGGGCAAGGAACACTGAAGCTTTCTTT TRBV19 TRBD1 once TRBJ1-1
CAWSAGQGYEQYF TGTGCCTGGAGTGCCGGACAGGGCTACGAGCAGTACTTC TRBV30 TRBD1 . TRBJ2-7
CASSPHATGEGEAFF TGCGCCAGCAGCCCCCACGCCACAGGGGAAGGTGAAGCTTTCTTT TRBV5-1 TRBD1 . TRBJ1-1
CASSIDHKGVYGYTF TGTGCCAGTAGTATAGATCATAAAGGGGTCTATGGCTACACCTTC TRBV19 . . TRBJ1-2
CASSVGGGQGLETQYF TGTGCCAGCAGCGTAGGGGGTGGACAGGGATTAGAGACCCAGTACTTC TRBV9 TRBD1 . TRBJ2-5
CASSQDSRVGNQPQHF TGTGCCAGCAGCCAAGATTCCAGGGTCGGCAATCAGCCCCAGCATTTT TRBV3-1/TRBV3-2 . . TRBJ1-5
CASSAGGSTGELFF TGTGCCAGCAGCGCCGGGGGGTCCACCGGGGAGCTGTTTTTT TRBV7-9 TRBD2 . TRBJ2-2
CASSPLGLAGGVNTGELFF TGTGCCAGCTCACCCCTCGGGCTAGCGGGAGGAGTGAACACCGGGGAGCTGTTTTTT TRBV18 TRBD2 . TRBJ2-2
CASSSGLAGVYNEQFF TGTGCCAGCAGCTCAGGACTAGCGGGTGTCTACAATGAGCAGTTCTTC TRBV11-3 TRBD2 . TRBJ2-1
CASRGLPGELFF TGTGCCAGTAGGGGGCTTCCCGGGGAGCTGTTTTTT TRBV19 . . TRBJ2-2
CASSSLNGANYGYTF TGTGCCAGCAGCAGTCTGAACGGAGCTAACTATGGCTACACCTTC TRBV28 . . TRBJ1-2
CASSLAGEGNTEAFF TGTGCCAGCAGTTTGGCAGGGGAGGGGAACACTGAAGCTTTCTTT TRBV27 . . TRBJ1-1
CASSLLLPGTGITEAFF TGTGCCAGCAGCCTGCTGTTACCCGGGACAGGGATCACTGAAGCTTTCTTT TRBV28 TRBD1 . TRBJ1-1
CASGERNTEAFF TGTGCCAGTGGAGAGAGAAACACTGAAGCTTTCTTT TRBV2 . . TRBJ1-1
CASRHSLEDTEAFF TGTGCCAGCCGACATTCCCTGGAGGACACTGAAGCTTTCTTT TRBV9 . . TRBJ1-1
CASRHNYGYTF TGTGCCAGCAGACACAACTATGGCTACACCTTC TRBV6-5 . . TRBJ1-2
CSVQVAEAFF TGCAGCGTTCAGGTGGCTGAAGCTTTCTTT TRBV29-1 . . TRBJ1-1
CASSNGAGGYNEQFF TGTGCCAGTAGTAATGGGGCCGGGGGGTACAATGAGCAGTTCTTC TRBV19 TRBD2 . TRBJ2-1
CASSPAVTGDSYEQYF TGTGCCAGCAGCCCAGCCGTGACAGGGGATTCCTACGAGCAGTACTTC TRBV9 TRBD1 once TRBJ2-7
CASSLRAGGGVF TGTGCCAGCAGTTTACGGGCGGGAGGGGGCGTCTTC TRBV12-3/TRBV12-4 TRBD2 . TRBJ2-1
CASSLAGTVGYTF TGTGCCAGCAGCCTGGCCGGGACAGTAGGCTACACCTTC TRBV5-4 TRBD1 few TRBJ1-2
CASSFLLTGELFF TGTGCCAGCAGCTTCCTTCTCACCGGGGAGCTGTTTTTT TRBV11-3 . once TRBJ2-2
CASSLRLGRTSGELFF TGTGCCAGCAGCCTACGACTAGGACGGACTTCGGGGGAGCTGTTTTTT TRBV11-2 . . TRBJ2-2
CASLGTESNTIYF TGTGCCAGCCTCGGGACAGAGAGTAACACCATATATTTT TRBV5-6 TRBD1 . TRBJ1-3
CASSPYPTGDPLDTEAFF TGTGCCAGCTCACCTTACCCTACAGGGGACCCATTAGACACTGAAGCTTTCTTT TRBV18 TRBD1 . TRBJ1-1
CAISLGTAEAFF TGTGCCATCAGTCTCGGGACAGCTGAAGCTTTCTTT TRBV10-3 TRBD1 . TRBJ1-1
CASSSPGQGLYGYTF TGTGCCAGCAGTTCCCCGGGACAGGGACTTTATGGCTACACCTTC TRBV27 TRBD1 once TRBJ1-2
CASSQGNTQYF TGTGCCAGCAGCCAGGGAAATACGCAGTATTTT TRBV25-1 . . TRBJ2-3
CSVLGANGYTF TGCAGCGTTTTAGGGGCGAACGGCTACACCTTC TRBV29-1 . . TRBJ1-2
CASSYRRPRPEAFF TGTGCCAGCAGTTACCGGAGGCCAAGGCCTGAAGCTTTCTTT TRBV6-2/TRBV6-3 . . TRBJ1-1
CASSFTAYNEQFF TGTGCCAGCAGTTTCACAGCCTACAATGAGCAGTTCTTC TRBV6-1 . . TRBJ2-1
CASSVGTGLRSLHF TGTGCCAGCAGCGTAGGGACAGGCCTCCGGTCCCTCCACTTT TRBV9 TRBD1 . TRBJ1-6
CASSLAQGRTEAFF TGTGCCAGCAGCTTGGCACAGGGTAGGACTGAAGCTTTCTTT TRBV7-9 . . TRBJ1-1
CASSIGGAGLFF TGTGCCAGTAGTATAGGGGGAGCGGGACTGTTTTTT TRBV19 . . TRBJ1-4
CASSLGIFGEKNTEAFF TGTGCCAGCAGCTTAGGGATCTTCGGGGAGAAGAACACTGAAGCTTTCTTT TRBV11-2 . once TRBJ1-1
CASSLSAGLNYGYTF TGTGCCAGCAGCTTGAGTGCAGGGTTAAACTATGGCTACACCTTC TRBV5-8 . . TRBJ1-2
CASSQVMSTEAFF TGTGCCAGCAGCCAAGTAATGAGCACTGAAGCTTTCTTT TRBV3-1/TRBV3-2 . . TRBJ1-1
CASSLSSGSYYGYTF TGTGCCAGCAGTTTATCCTCAGGGTCCTACTATGGCTACACCTTC TRBV28 . few TRBJ1-2
CASSPLGMNTEAFF TGTGCCAGTAGCCCATTGGGCATGAACACTGAAGCTTTCTTT TRBV19 . . TRBJ1-1
CATTEGNTIYF TGTGCCACCACGGAGGGTAACACCATATATTTT TRBV19 . . TRBJ1-3